This TCR beta chain is from a study of blood T cell repertoires in COVID-19. Turning to the study itself: PBMCs, B-cell-depleted T cells, or T cells were the source of the cDNA or gDNA that made up the material.

This clone was counted only a few times. Profiling relied on immunoSEQ multiplex PCR, and the TCRdb table lists in-frame clones only, not all of them. This table has about 87,000 clones, about 80% appearing once. The CDR3 is 18 residues long. V lost 4 bases to trimming and J lost 0 bases; unmatched junction nucleotides: 13. Germline CDR1 is SGHAT and CDR2 is FQNNGV. The chain is built from TRBV11-2 and TRBJ2-7; 9 nucleotides agree with TRBD2. The specimen sequenced was peripheral blood. This receptor was taken from a woman in her forties or fifties with acute or convalescent COVID-19. The CDR3 loop reads CASSWERGVSFYSYEQYF. CDR3 DNA: TGTGCCAGCAGCTGGGAGCGGGGGGTCAGCTTTTACTCCTACGAGCAGTACTTC.